Described below is a single T cell receptor beta chain sequence and its context. Germline CDR1 is SGHAT and CDR2 is FQDESV (reference sequence). This CDR3 contains 18 residues. With 0 bases removed from V and 0 bases from J, the gap between germline ends came to 15 bases. Sequencing was performed with immunoSEQ multiplex PCR; in TCRdb, only in-frame clones are kept and a portion is missing. The top ten clones hold about 0.69% of a sample with about 50,000 clones, less than 90% of them seen once. Individuals having autoimmune disease history or systemic immunosuppression were not enrolled. The source of the sample is a study of OX40 agonist ivuxolimab in advanced cancers.

This TCR was sampled from an adult with an advanced solid tumor such as melanoma, head and neck, liver or kidney cancer. The chain combines TRBV11-1 with TRBJ1-3; no firm D call. This material consisted of CD4+ or CD8+ T cells sorted from blood, taken in a trial of the OX40 agonist ivuxolimab. The CDR3 sequence: CASSLAGVEEDSGNTIYF. CDR3 nucleotides: TGTGCCAGCAGCTTAGCGGGAGTCGAGGAAGACTCTGGAAACACCATATATTTT.